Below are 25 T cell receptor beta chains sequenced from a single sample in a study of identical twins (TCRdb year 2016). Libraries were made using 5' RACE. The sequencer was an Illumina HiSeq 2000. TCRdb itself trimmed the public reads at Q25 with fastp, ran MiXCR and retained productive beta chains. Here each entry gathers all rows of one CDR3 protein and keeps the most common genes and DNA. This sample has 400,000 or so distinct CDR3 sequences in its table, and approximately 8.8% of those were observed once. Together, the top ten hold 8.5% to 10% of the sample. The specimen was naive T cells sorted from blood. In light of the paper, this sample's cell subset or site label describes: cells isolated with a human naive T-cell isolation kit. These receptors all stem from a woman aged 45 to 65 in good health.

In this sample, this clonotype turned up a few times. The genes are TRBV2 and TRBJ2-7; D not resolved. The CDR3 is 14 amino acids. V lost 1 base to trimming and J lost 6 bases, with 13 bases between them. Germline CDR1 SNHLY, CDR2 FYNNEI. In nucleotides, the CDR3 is TGTGCCAGCAGTGAAGGGTTGGGCCAGGCCGAGCAGTACGTC. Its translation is CASSEGLGQAEQYV.

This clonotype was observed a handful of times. The CDR3 protein is CATSERGAGGELFF. As DNA, the CDR3 is TGTGCCACCAGTGAACGTGGGGCTGGCGGGGAGCTGTTTTTT. The chain joins TRBV24-1 to TRBJ2-2; weak D call: TRBD1 (5 bases). V lost 4 bases to trimming and J lost 7 bases, with 12 bases between them. Germline V gene lookup returns CDR1 KGHDR and CDR2 SFDVKD. The CDR3 has 14 residues.

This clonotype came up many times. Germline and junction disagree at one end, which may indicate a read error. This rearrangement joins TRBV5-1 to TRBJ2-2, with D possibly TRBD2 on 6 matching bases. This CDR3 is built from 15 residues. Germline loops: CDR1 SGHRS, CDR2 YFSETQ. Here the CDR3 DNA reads TGTGCCAGCAGCTTGCGGGGTTCGAACACCGGGGAGCTGTTTTTT. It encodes CASSLRGSNTGELFF.

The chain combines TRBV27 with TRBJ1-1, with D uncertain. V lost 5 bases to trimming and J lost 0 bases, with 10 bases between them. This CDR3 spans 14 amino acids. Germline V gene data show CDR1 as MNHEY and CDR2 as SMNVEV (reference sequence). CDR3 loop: CASSPSVMNTEAFF. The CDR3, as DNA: TGTGCCAGCAGTCCCAGCGTCATGAACACTGAAGCTTTCTTT.

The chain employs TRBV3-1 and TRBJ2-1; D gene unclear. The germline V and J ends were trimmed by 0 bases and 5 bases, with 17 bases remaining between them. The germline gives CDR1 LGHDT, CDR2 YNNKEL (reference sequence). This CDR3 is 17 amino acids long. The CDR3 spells CASSQEGLPLTHNEQFF. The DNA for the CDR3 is TGTGCCAGCAGCCAAGAAGGGCTACCCTTGACCCACAATGAGCAGTTCTTC.

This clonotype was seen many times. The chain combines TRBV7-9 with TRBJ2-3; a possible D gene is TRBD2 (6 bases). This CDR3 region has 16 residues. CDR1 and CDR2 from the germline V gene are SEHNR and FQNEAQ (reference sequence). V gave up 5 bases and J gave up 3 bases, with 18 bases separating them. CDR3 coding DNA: TGTGCCAGCAGCCCCGTCGAGGAGGGCGATACAGATACGCAGTATTTT. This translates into CASSPVEEGDTDTQYF.

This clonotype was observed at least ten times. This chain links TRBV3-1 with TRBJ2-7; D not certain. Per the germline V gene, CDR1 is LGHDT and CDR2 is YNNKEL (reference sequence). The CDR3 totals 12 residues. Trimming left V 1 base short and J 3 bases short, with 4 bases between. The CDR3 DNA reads TGTGCCAGCAGCCAAGTGGGCTACGAGCAGTACTTC. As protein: CASSQVGYEQYF.

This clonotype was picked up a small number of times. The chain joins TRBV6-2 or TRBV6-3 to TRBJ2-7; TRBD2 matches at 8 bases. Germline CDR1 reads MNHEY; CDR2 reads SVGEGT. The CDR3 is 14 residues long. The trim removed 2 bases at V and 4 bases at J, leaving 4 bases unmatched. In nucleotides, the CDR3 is TGTGCCAGCAGTTACGTCGCGGGAGGATACGAGCAGTACTTC. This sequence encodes CASSYVAGGYEQYF.

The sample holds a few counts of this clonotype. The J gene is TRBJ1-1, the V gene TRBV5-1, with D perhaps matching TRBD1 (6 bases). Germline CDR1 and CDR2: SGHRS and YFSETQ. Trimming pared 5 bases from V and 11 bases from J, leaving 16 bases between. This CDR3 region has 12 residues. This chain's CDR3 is CASRRGGYLAFF. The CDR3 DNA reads TGCGCCAGCAGGAGGGGGGGTTATTTGGCTTTCTTT.

CDR3 residues: CASSPLLDTEAFF. CDR3 coding DNA: TGCGCCAGCAGCCCCCTGTTAGACACTGAAGCTTTCTTT. The chain has TRBV5-1 and TRBJ1-1, with D uncertain. The germline V gene encodes CDR1 SGHRS and CDR2 YFSETQ. The CDR3 sequence is 13 residues long. V was shortened by 4 bases and J by 3 bases, with 10 bases between the two germline ends.

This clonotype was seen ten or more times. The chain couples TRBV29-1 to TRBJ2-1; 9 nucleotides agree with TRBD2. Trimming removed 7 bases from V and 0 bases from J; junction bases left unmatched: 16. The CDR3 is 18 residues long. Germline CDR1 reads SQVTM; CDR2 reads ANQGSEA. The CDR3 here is CSGKGAIAGALSYNEQFF. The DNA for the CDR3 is TGCAGCGGGAAAGGCGCGATAGCGGGAGCCCTCTCCTACAATGAGCAGTTCTTC.

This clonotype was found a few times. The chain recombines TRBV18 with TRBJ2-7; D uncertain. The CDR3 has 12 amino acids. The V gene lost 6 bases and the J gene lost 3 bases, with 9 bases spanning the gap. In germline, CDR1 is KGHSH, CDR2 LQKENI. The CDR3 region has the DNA TGTGCCAGCTCTCTCTCGGACTACGAGCAGTACGTC. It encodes CASSLSDYEQYV.

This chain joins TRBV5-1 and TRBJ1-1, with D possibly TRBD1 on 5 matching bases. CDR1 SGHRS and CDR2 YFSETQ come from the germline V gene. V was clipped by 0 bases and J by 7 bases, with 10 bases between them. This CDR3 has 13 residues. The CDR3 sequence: CASSLGGLNEAFF. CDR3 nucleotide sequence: TGCGCCAGCAGCTTGGGGGGCCTCAATGAAGCTTTCTTT.

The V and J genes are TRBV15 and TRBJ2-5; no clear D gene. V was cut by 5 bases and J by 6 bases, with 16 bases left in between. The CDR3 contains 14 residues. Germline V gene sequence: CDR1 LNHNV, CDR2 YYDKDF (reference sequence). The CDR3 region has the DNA TGTGCCACCAGCGCGCGGAGTTCTCCCCAGACCCAGTACTTC. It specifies CATSARSSPQTQYF.

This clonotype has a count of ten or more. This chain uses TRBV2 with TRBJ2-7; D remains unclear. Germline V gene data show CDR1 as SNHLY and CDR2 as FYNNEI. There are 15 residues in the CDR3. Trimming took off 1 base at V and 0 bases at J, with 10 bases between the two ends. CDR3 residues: CASSEVIRSSYEQYF. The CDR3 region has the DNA TGTGCCAGCAGTGAAGTTATTCGTTCCTCCTACGAGCAGTACTTC.

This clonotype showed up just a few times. CDR3 residues: CSVGEVRYNEQFF. In DNA form, the CDR3 reads TGCAGCGTGGGAGAGGTCCGCTACAATGAGCAGTTCTTC. V gene TRBV29-1 combines with J gene TRBJ2-1; weak D call: TRBD2 (5 bases). Germline-derived CDR1 and CDR2 are SQVTM and ANQGSEA. CDR3 length equals 13 residues. V was trimmed by 6 bases and J by 3 bases, leaving 12 bases between them.

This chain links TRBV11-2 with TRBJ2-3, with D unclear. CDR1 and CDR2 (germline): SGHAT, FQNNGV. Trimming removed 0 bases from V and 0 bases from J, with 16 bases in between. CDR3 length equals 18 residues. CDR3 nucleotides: TGTGCCAGCAGCTTAGATGGGCTGCGTATTACTAGCACAGATACGCAGTATTTT. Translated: CASSLDGLRITSTDTQYF.

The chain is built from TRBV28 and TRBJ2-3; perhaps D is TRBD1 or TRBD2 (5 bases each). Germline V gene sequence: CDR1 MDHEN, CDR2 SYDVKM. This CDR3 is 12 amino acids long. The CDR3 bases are TGTAAAACGGGACCAAGCACAGATACGCAGTATTTT. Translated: CKTGPSTDTQYF.

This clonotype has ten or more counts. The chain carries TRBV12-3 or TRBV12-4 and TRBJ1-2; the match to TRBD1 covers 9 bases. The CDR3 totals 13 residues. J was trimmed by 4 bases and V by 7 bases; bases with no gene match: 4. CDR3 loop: CASNPTGGYGYTF. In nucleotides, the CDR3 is TGTGCCAGCAACCCGACAGGGGGCTATGGCTACACCTTC.

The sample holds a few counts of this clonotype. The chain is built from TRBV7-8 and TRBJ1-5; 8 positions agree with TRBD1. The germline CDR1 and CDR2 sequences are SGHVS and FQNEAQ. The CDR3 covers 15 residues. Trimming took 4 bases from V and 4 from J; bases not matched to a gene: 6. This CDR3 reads CASSSRGRENQPQHF. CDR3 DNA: TGTGCCAGCAGCTCCAGGGGGCGGGAAAATCAGCCCCAGCATTTT. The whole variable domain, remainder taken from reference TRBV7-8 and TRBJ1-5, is GAGVSQSPRYKVAKRGQDVALRCDPISGHVSLFWYQQALGQGPEFLTYFQNEAQLDKSGLPSDRFFAERPEGSVSTLKIQRTQQEDSAVYLCASSSRGRENQPQHFGDGTRLSIL.

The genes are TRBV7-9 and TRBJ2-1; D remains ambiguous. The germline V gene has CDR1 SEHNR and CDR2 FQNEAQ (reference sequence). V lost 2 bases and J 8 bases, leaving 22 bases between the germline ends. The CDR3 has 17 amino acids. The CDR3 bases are TGTGCCAGCAGCTTATTTGGGAATTTTCCCGACTGGGATGAGCAGTTCTTC. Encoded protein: CASSLFGNFPDWDEQFF.

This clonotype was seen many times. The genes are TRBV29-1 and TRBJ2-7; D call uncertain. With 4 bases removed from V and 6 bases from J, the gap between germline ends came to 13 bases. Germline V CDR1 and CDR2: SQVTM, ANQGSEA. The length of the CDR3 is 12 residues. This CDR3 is CSVGPSGIEQYF. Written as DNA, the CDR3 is TGCAGCGTTGGGCCCTCTGGGATCGAGCAGTACTTC.

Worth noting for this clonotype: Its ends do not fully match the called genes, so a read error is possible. The CDR3 protein is CASSVLSYNEQCF. The CDR3 region has the DNA TGTGCCAGCAGTGTCCTCTCCTACAATGAGCAGTGTTTC. The V gene is TRBV2, the J gene TRBJ2-1; unclear D gene. This CDR3 has 13 residues. Germline CDR1 and CDR2: SNHLY and FYNNEI.

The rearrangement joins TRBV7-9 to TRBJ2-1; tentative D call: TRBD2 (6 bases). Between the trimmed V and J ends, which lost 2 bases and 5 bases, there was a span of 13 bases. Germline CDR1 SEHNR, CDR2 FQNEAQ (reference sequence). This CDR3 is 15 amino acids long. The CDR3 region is CASSLRASANNEQFF. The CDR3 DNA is TGTGCCAGCAGCTTAAGGGCTAGCGCCAACAATGAGCAGTTCTTC.

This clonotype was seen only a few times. The CDR3 is CASRETGARVPDTQYF. Here the CDR3 DNA reads TGTGCCAGCAGGGAAACAGGGGCCCGGGTTCCAGATACGCAGTATTTT. V is TRBV6-5 and J is TRBJ2-3; 7 positions match TRBD1. The CDR3 is made up of 16 amino acids. The V gene end was trimmed by 6 bases and the J gene end by 4 bases; junction bases not matched to a gene: 13. Germline lookup yields CDR1 MNHEY and CDR2 SVGAGI.